The T cell receptor beta chain under discussion was sequenced for a study of cytomegalovirus exposure and HLA in healthy donors. PCR primers comprised 60 Vbeta and 13 Jbeta primers. Here immunoSEQ multiplex PCR was the method, and the copy in TCRdb shows in-frame clones only, minus some. Of tens of thousands of clones listed, 77% are singletons. This TCR was recovered from a man younger than 45 in good health and CMV-seronegative. Sequenced material: PBMCs.

CDR3 bases: TGCGCCAGCAGCCAAGATGGGGGAGGCTATGGCTACACCTTC. Protein: CASSQDGGGYGYTF. The chain couples TRBV4-3 to TRBJ1-2; D is possibly TRBD1 (5 bases). Looked up from germline, CDR1 is LGHNA and CDR2 is YSLEER. The CDR3 has 14 amino acids. The ends were cut back, 0 bases at V and 4 bases at J, with 9 bases in the middle.